Below are 5 T cell receptor beta chains sequenced from a single sample in a study of T cells after yellow fever vaccination. TCRdb re-derived calls from the 5' RACE reads in MiXCR, one entry per CDR3 protein. The data contain approximately 550,000 distinct CDR3 sequences, 15% to 20% of them singletons. Material: PBMCs, obtained 15 days after the yellow fever booster vaccination. The receptors derive from a man aged 30 to 39 who received the YFV17D yellow fever vaccine.

The CDR3 sequence: CASSEEAASGVGETQYF. In DNA, the CDR3 is TGTGCCAGCAGTGAAGAAGCCGCTAGCGGGGTGGGAGAGACCCAGTACTTC. The chain employs TRBV2 and TRBJ2-5, with TRBD2 identical over 9 bases. Unmatched junction bases numbered 10, after V lost 1 base and J lost 4 bases. Germline lookup yields CDR1 SNHLY and CDR2 FYNNEI. The CDR3 is 17 residues long.

The chain employs TRBV27 and TRBJ2-6; 9 positions match TRBD1. Looked up from germline, CDR1 is MNHEY and CDR2 is SMNVEV (reference sequence). V lost 4 bases and J lost 0; bases outside the gene matches: 4. The CDR3 extends over 17 amino acids. In nucleotides, the CDR3 is TGTGCCAGCAGTTCCGGACAGGGGAGCTCTGGGGCCAACGTCCTGACTTTC. Protein product: CASSSGQGSSGANVLTF.

This clonotype was observed a handful of times. The CDR3, as DNA: TGCGCCAGCAGCCAAGATGTGACTAGGCCCGTTACGCAGTATTTT. Amino acids: CASSQDVTRPVTQYF. The rearrangement uses TRBV4-3 and TRBJ2-3, with D possibly matching TRBD2 (6 bases). V lost 0 bases and J 8 bases, leaving 15 bases between the germline ends. The CDR3 loop spans 15 amino acids. CDR1 and CDR2 (germline): LGHNA, YSLEER.

This clonotype was observed many times. The J gene is TRBJ2-5, the V gene TRBV7-2; no reliable D call. Germline V gene lookup returns CDR1 SGHTA and CDR2 FQGNSA. The CDR3 is made up of 13 amino acids. The V end lost 6 bases, the J end lost 1 base, and 9 bases lay between the germline ends. CDR3: CASSSGLQETQYF. The CDR3 DNA reads as TGTGCCAGCAGTTCGGGCCTCCAAGAGACCCAGTACTTC.

This chain uses TRBV6-2 or TRBV6-3 with TRBJ2-6, with TRBD1 matching 7 bases. The CDR3 is 16 amino acids. The V gene end was trimmed by 6 bases and the J gene end by 1 base; junction bases not matched to a gene: 6. Germline V gene lookup returns CDR1 MNHEY and CDR2 SVGEGT. The CDR3 loop reads CASRQKTGSGANVLTF. As DNA, the CDR3 is TGTGCCAGCAGACAAAAGACAGGGTCTGGGGCCAACGTCCTGACTTTC.